This entry features one T cell receptor beta chain sequence. The sample comes from a study of blood T cell repertoires in COVID-19. Overall study: Samples representing acute and convalescent COVID-19 were sourced from the United States, Italy and Spain.

Only in-frame clones appear in the TCRdb table, and some are missing; sequencing was by immunoSEQ multiplex PCR. The sample lists about 180,000 clones; around 83% were seen once. The V gene end was trimmed by 4 bases and the J gene end by 1 base; junction bases not matched to a gene: 9. Germline assignment: CDR1 SGHNT and CDR2 YYREEE (reference sequence). The CDR3 consists of 17 residues. The V and J genes are TRBV5-4 and TRBJ2-5, with 11 bases matching TRBD2. The sample was peripheral blood. The sequence was collected from a human donor in a cohort sampled during active COVID-19. Written as DNA, the CDR3 is TGTGCCAGCAGCCCCGGAGGTAGCGGGAGGGCCCAAGAGACCCAGTACTTC. Its translation: CASSPGGSGRAQETQYF.